The 10 T cell receptor beta chains below come from one sample, sequenced in a study of T-cell memory formation after mild COVID-19. From the 5' RACE reads, TCRdb called clonotypes with MiXCR, one entry per CDR3 protein. Among hundreds of thousands of distinct CDR3 sequences listed, 15% were seen once. Sequencing was carried out using PBMCs or a T cell subset sorted from them (not recorded which). The receptors originated from an adult woman who had mild COVID-19 (a few samples of this study predate the infection). Cell type and time point are not known.

In its sample, this clonotype was seen a few times. The chain recombines TRBV12-3 or TRBV12-4 with TRBJ2-1; possibly TRBD1 for D (6 bases). V shed 3 bases and J shed 7 bases, with 13 bases lying between them. The CDR3 totals 14 residues. Here the CDR3 DNA reads TGTGCCAGCAGTTTTTACAGGGATTGGAATGAGCAGTTCTTC. Amino acid sequence: CASSFYRDWNEQFF.

The chain is built from TRBV7-2 and TRBJ2-7; a weak D match, TRBD2 (5 bases). This CDR3 is 15 amino acids long. From germline, CDR1 is SGHTA and CDR2 FQGNSA. Trimming stripped 1 base from V and 6 bases from J, with 16 bases between. The CDR3 nucleotides read TGTGCCAGCAGCTTAGTTCCCAGGACTGCTTCCGAGCAGTACTTC. It specifies CASSLVPRTASEQYF.

The chain combines TRBV4-2 with TRBJ2-2; no clear D gene. In germline, CDR1 is LGHNA, CDR2 YNFKEQ. There are 15 residues in the CDR3. V was pared by 0 bases and J by 1 base, with 6 bases between. The CDR3 region is CASSQDLRNTGELFF. Written as DNA, the CDR3 is TGTGCCAGCAGCCAAGATCTGCGGAACACCGGGGAGCTGTTTTTT.

This clonotype was picked up a small number of times. The chain uses TRBV7-9 and TRBJ2-4; TRBD2 matches at 8 bases. The germline CDR1 and CDR2 sequences are SEHNR and FQNEAQ (reference sequence). The CDR3 sequence is 16 residues long. Trimming took 5 bases from V and 5 from J; bases not matched to a gene: 11. In DNA form, the CDR3 reads TGTGCCAGCAGCCCTGGGAGGACTAGCAGGGAAAACATTCAGTACTTC. Its protein is CASSPGRTSRENIQYF.

This clonotype showed up many times. The chain couples TRBV29-1 to TRBJ2-3; 7 positions match TRBD1. The germline V gene encodes CDR1 SQVTM and CDR2 ANQGSEA. The CDR3 has 13 residues. V trimming: 1 base; J trimming: 6 bases; junction bases outside the gene matches: 4. CDR3 sequence: CSVEGQGTDTQYF. Here the CDR3 DNA reads TGCAGCGTTGAAGGACAGGGAACGGATACGCAGTATTTT.

The sample holds many counts of this clonotype. The CDR3 DNA sequence: TGCAGTGCTACCTTACTAGCGGGGGGCGAGCAGTACTTC. This translates into CSATLLAGGEQYF. The V and J genes are TRBV20-1 and TRBJ2-7; TRBD2 matches 12 bases. The CDR3 extends over 13 amino acids. Trimming cost V 4 bases and J 6 bases; bases outside gene matches: 4. Germline CDR1 is DFQATT and CDR2 is SNEGSKA (reference sequence).

V usage is TRBV7-8 and J usage is TRBJ1-1; D remains ambiguous. There are 14 residues in the CDR3. Trimming took off 5 bases at V and 0 bases at J, with 10 bases between the two ends. The germline V gene encodes CDR1 SGHVS and CDR2 FQNEAQ. The chain's CDR3 is CASSAQTVNTEAFF. The DNA for the CDR3 is TGTGCCAGCAGCGCCCAGACTGTGAACACTGAAGCTTTCTTT. Supplemented by reference TRBV7-8 and TRBJ1-1, the full variable domain reads GAGVSQSPRYKVAKRGQDVALRCDPISGHVSLFWYQQALGQGPEFLTYFQNEAQLDKSGLPSDRFFAERPEGSVSTLKIQRTQQEDSAVYLCASSAQTVNTEAFFGQGTRLTVV.

In its sample, this clonotype was seen a few times. V gene TRBV2 combines with J gene TRBJ1-1, with D hard to call. The CDR3 spans 14 residues. Germline lookup yields CDR1 SNHLY and CDR2 FYNNEI. Trimming shortened V by 6 bases and J by 0 bases, and 11 bases separated the two germline ends. CDR3 amino acids: CASRQDRMNTEAFF. In DNA, the CDR3 is TGTGCCAGCAGGCAAGACCGGATGAACACTGAAGCTTTCTTT. The variable domain in full, completed from reference TRBV2 and TRBJ1-1, reads EPEVTQTPSHQVTQMGQEVILRCVPISNHLYFYWYRQILGQKVEFLVSFYNNEISEKSEIFDDQFSVERPDGSNFTLKIRSTKLEDSAMYFCASRQDRMNTEAFFGQGTRLTVV.

This clonotype came up many times. This chain joins TRBV11-2 and TRBJ2-7; D perhaps matches TRBD1 (6 bases). Germline-derived CDR1 and CDR2 are SGHAT and FQNNGV. This CDR3 region has 14 residues. V lost 5 bases and J 4 bases, leaving 15 bases between the germline ends. The CDR3 protein is CASSPAGTNYEQYF. The CDR3 DNA follows: TGTGCCAGCAGCCCCGCCGGGACAAATTACGAGCAGTACTTC.

This clonotype showed up just a few times. The chain combines TRBV7-3 with TRBJ2-3; D possibly corresponds to TRBD2 (5 bases). Trimming stripped 1 base from V and 1 base from J, with 15 bases between. The CDR3 has 17 residues. Germline V CDR1 and CDR2: SGHTA, FQGTGA. CDR3 nucleotides: TGTGCCAGCAGCTTAATCCCCTCGGACTGGCGCACAGATACGCAGTATTTT. It translates to CASSLIPSDWRTDTQYF.